Below, 22 T cell receptor beta chains from the same sample are listed, as sequenced in a study of shared clonotypes between healthy human individuals. The repertoire was sequenced with immunoSEQ multiplex PCR; TCRdb's copy has only in-frame clones and lacks some. The sample lists 2.5 million or so clones, around nine tenths seen once, with under 0.15% in the top ten. Sequenced: naive CD4+ T cells sorted from blood. This sample's subset: CD45RA+ positively selected. These receptors originate from a man aged 18 to 30 in good health.

Points on this clone: This sequence may be a read error, since a much larger clone differs from it by one base. Additional DNA sequences in this sample encode the identical CDR3. The rearrangement joins TRBV5-8 to TRBJ2-5; D unclear. CDR3 length equals 11 residues. Trimming cost V 2 bases and J 2 bases, with 1 base left between them. The germline V gene encodes CDR1 SGHTS and CDR2 YDEGEE. Here the CDR3 DNA reads TGTGCCAGCAGCTTACAAGAGACCCAGTACTTC. Encoded protein: CASSLQETQYF.

The J gene is TRBJ2-5, the V gene TRBV6-5; D tentatively fits TRBD1 or TRBD2 (6 bases each). CDR1 and CDR2 (germline): MNHEY, SVGAGI. CDR3 length: 14 residues. The V gene lost 0 bases and the J gene lost 6 bases, with 11 bases spanning the gap. DNA of the CDR3: TGTGCCAGCAGTTACTCCGGGGGCGCGAAGACCCAGTACTTC. Its protein product is CASSYSGGAKTQYF.

The CDR3 DNA reads as TGTGCCAGCAGTTCCGGACAGAGCGACGAGCAGTACTTC. Protein: CASSSGQSDEQYF. The chain links TRBV28 to TRBJ2-7, with D tentatively TRBD1 (6 bases). This CDR3 is 13 amino acids long. The V gene's germline CDR1 is MDHEN and CDR2 SYDVKM. V lost 4 bases to trimming and J lost 5 bases, with 12 bases between them.

The rearrangement links TRBV9 to TRBJ2-7; possibly TRBD1 or TRBD2 for D (5 bases each). The germline gives CDR1 SGDLS, CDR2 YYNGEE. The CDR3 loop spans 14 amino acids. The germline V and J ends were trimmed by 3 bases and 6 bases, with 16 bases remaining between them. Here the CDR3 DNA reads TGTGCCAGCAGCGCTACTACTACGGGGACCGAGCAGTACTTC. Translated: CASSATTTGTEQYF. The full variable domain, completed using reference TRBV9 and TRBJ2-7, is DSGVTQTPKHLITATGQRVTLRCSPRSGDLSVYWYQQSLDQGLQFLIQYYNGEERAKGNILERFSAQQFPDLHSELNLSSLELGDSALYFCASSATTTGTEQYFGPGTRLTVT.

The chain has TRBV2 and TRBJ2-3; 9 nucleotides match TRBD1. The V gene end was trimmed by 0 bases and the J gene end by 11 bases; junction bases not matched to a gene: 3. The CDR3 consists of 13 residues. Germline V lookup: CDR1 SNHLY, CDR2 FYNNEI. In DNA form, the CDR3 reads TGTGCCAGCAGTGAAGCCGGGACAGGGAGGCAGTATTTT. Amino acid sequence: CASSEAGTGRQYF.

This sequence joins TRBV19 and TRBJ2-7; 8 nucleotides align to TRBD1. Germline loops: CDR1 LNHDA, CDR2 SQIVND (reference sequence). Losses at the gene ends were 4 bases for V and 2 bases for J; bases not matched to a gene: 10. The length of the CDR3 is 16 residues. In DNA, the CDR3 is TGTGCCAGTAGTAGAGGGTTCCAGGGGGCGACCTACGAGCAGTACTTC. Translating gives CASSRGFQGATYEQYF.

V gene TRBV25-1 combines with J gene TRBJ2-3, with 7 bases fitting TRBD2. The trim removed 3 bases at V and 3 bases at J, leaving 12 bases unmatched. The length of the CDR3 is 17 residues. Germline V CDR1 and CDR2: MGHDK, SYGVNS. The CDR3 bases are TGTGCCAGCAGTGACCCTCCCGGGCCCGGGGGGACAGATACGCAGTATTTT. As protein: CASSDPPGPGGTDTQYF.

Worth noting for this clone: Other DNA sequences in the same sample also yield this CDR3. In DNA form, the CDR3 reads TGTGCCACCAGCAGAGGGACCGGGGCCTCCTACGAGCAGTACTTC. Translated: CATSRGTGASYEQYF. This sequence joins TRBV15 and TRBJ2-7; possibly TRBD1 or TRBD2 for D (5 bases each). Germline CDR1 and CDR2: LNHNV and YYDKDF (reference sequence). Trimming took 1 base from V and 0 from J, leaving 10 bases between them. The CDR3 totals 15 residues.

The rearrangement joins TRBV7-3 to TRBJ2-2; 7 bases are a match to TRBD1. Germline V gene data show CDR1 as SGHTA and CDR2 as FQGTGA. There are 14 residues in the CDR3. V lost 5 bases to trimming and J lost 7 bases; unmatched junction nucleotides: 7. The CDR3 nucleotides read TGTGCCAGCAGCCCCAGGGGGATGGGCGGGGAGCTGTTTTTT. This encodes CASSPRGMGGELFF.

The chain has TRBV5-1 and TRBJ2-3, with D tentatively TRBD2 (6 bases). In germline, CDR1 is SGHRS, CDR2 YFSETQ. V shed 1 base and J shed 0 bases, with 12 bases lying between them. This CDR3 contains 16 residues. CDR3 protein: CASSLFAGYSTDTQYF. Here the CDR3 DNA reads TGCGCCAGCAGCTTGTTTGCGGGGTATAGCACAGATACGCAGTATTTT.

V is TRBV10-3 and J is TRBJ2-1; TRBD2 matches 11 bases. Germline CDR1 ENHRY, CDR2 SYGVKD. The CDR3 runs to 16 residues. With 4 bases clipped from V and 2 bases from J, the junction kept 4 bases outside the gene matches. CDR3 residues: CAISASGGITYNEQFF. The DNA of the CDR3 is TGTGCCATCAGTGCTAGCGGGGGGATAACCTACAATGAGCAGTTCTTC.

The rearrangement links TRBV28 to TRBJ1-5; D ambiguous. In germline, CDR1 is MDHEN, CDR2 SYDVKM. The V gene lost 1 base and the J gene lost 4 bases, with 11 bases spanning the gap. The CDR3 runs 15 residues. The chain's CDR3 is CASSLLSLGNQPQHF. The CDR3 DNA follows: TGTGCCAGCAGTTTATTGTCCTTGGGGAATCAGCCCCAGCATTTT.

V and J are TRBV6-5 and TRBJ2-7, with D perhaps matching TRBD1 (5 bases). CDR1 and CDR2 from the germline V gene are MNHEY and SVGAGI. With 2 bases removed from V and 7 bases from J, the gap between germline ends came to 12 bases. This CDR3 has 13 residues. CDR3 region: CASSYVRASEQYF. CDR3 nucleotides: TGTGCCAGCAGTTACGTCAGGGCTAGTGAGCAGTACTTC.

This rearrangement joins TRBV9 to TRBJ2-1; 7 bases are shared with TRBD2. Trimming removed 2 bases from V and 3 bases from J; junction bases left unmatched: 5. CDR3 length: 15 residues. CDR1 and CDR2 from the germline V gene are SGDLS and YYNGEE. Here the CDR3 reads CASSVSSGIYNEQFF. DNA of the CDR3: TGTGCCAGCAGCGTGTCTAGCGGAATCTACAATGAGCAGTTCTTC.

The V gene is TRBV11-2, the J gene TRBJ2-3; D not resolved. CDR1 and CDR2 (germline): SGHAT, FQNNGV. Trimming took off 0 bases at V and 4 bases at J, with 8 bases between the two ends. The CDR3 is 14 residues long. The CDR3 sequence: CASSLDLVPDTQYF. The CDR3 DNA sequence: TGTGCCAGCAGCTTAGATTTAGTCCCAGATACGCAGTATTTT.

As for this clone: Other DNA sequences of this sample code for an identical CDR3. The chain employs TRBV2 and TRBJ2-2; 9 bases are a match to TRBD1. Germline V gives CDR1 SNHLY, CDR2 FYNNEI. The V and J ends lost 2 bases and 4 bases, in that order; junction bases with no gene match: 2. The CDR3 spans 15 residues. DNA of the CDR3: TGTGCCAGCAGTGAACGACAGGGGGGCACCGGGGAGCTGTTTTTT. This encodes CASSERQGGTGELFF.

Note on this clone: The sample contains more than one DNA sequence encoding this CDR3. The V gene is TRBV30, the J gene TRBJ1-1; D call uncertain. The CDR3 loop spans 13 amino acids. Looked up from germline, CDR1 is GTSNPN and CDR2 is SVGIG (reference sequence). V shed 2 bases and J shed 2 bases, with 9 bases lying between them. Here the CDR3 reads CAWSSRGNTEAFF. CDR3 DNA: TGTGCCTGGAGTTCGAGAGGAAACACTGAAGCTTTCTTT.

This clone was picked up one time. The chain links TRBV6-5 to TRBJ1-4; 9 bases match TRBD1. The V segment lost 6 bases and the J segment 8 bases; nucleotides outside the gene matches: 7. The germline gives CDR1 MNHEY, CDR2 SVGAGI. CDR3 length: 14 residues. The CDR3 nucleotides are TGTGCCAGCAGCCCCTCGGGACAGGGCGAAAAACTGTTTTTT. This encodes CASSPSGQGEKLFF.

CDR3 DNA: TGCGCCAGCAGCTCGGCATTAGGCGCCGGAGATACGCAGTATTTT. Its protein product is CASSSALGAGDTQYF. The chain links TRBV5-1 to TRBJ2-3, with D hard to call. Germline CDR1 is SGHRS and CDR2 is YFSETQ. The CDR3 is 15 residues long. V was shortened by 3 bases and J by 5 bases, with 16 bases between the two germline ends.

The rearrangement links TRBV7-9 to TRBJ2-5; D tentatively fits TRBD1 or TRBD2 (5 bases each). The CDR3 is 15 amino acids. The V and J ends lost 0 bases and 4 bases respectively, with 12 bases between them. In germline, CDR1 is SEHNR, CDR2 FQNEAQ (reference sequence). The CDR3 DNA follows: TGTGCCAGCAGCTTAGCGGGGCAGGACTCAGAGACCCAGTACTTC. Encoded protein: CASSLAGQDSETQYF.

J is TRBJ2-7 and V is TRBV7-2; TRBD2 matches at 12 bases. CDR1 and CDR2 (germline): SGHTA, FQGNSA. The V gene end was trimmed by 2 bases and the J gene end by 5 bases; junction bases not matched to a gene: 1. This CDR3 spans 14 amino acids. The CDR3 DNA is TGTGCCAGCAGCTTACTAGCGGGAGGGAACGAGCAGTACTTC. This sequence encodes CASSLLAGGNEQYF.

This clone was observed once. The chain has TRBV13 and TRBJ2-5, with 9 bases aligning to TRBD1. V dropped 5 bases and J dropped 5; count of bases not matched to a gene: 6. Germline CDR1 and CDR2: PRHDT and FYEKMQ (reference sequence). The CDR3 contains 14 residues. The CDR3 DNA sequence: TGTGCCAGCAGCCGGGACAGGGTTGGGGAGACCCAGTACTTC. This gives the protein CASSRDRVGETQYF.